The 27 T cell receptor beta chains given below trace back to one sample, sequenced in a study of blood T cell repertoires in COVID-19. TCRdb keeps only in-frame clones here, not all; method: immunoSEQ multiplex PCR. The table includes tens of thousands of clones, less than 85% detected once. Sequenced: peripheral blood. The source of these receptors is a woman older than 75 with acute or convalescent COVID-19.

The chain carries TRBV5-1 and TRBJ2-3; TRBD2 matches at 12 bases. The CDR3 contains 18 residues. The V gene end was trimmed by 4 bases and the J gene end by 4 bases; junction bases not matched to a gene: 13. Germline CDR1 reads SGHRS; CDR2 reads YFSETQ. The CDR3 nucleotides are TGCGCCAGCAGCCCCTACCCCCTAGCGGGAGGGAATCCAGATACGCAGTATTTT. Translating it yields CASSPYPLAGGNPDTQYF. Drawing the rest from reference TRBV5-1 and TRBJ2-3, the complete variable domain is KAGVTQTPRYLIKTRGQQVTLSCSPISGHRSVSWYQQTPGQGLQFLFEYFSETQRNKGNFPGRFSGRQFSNSRSEMNVSTLELGDSALYLCASSPYPLAGGNPDTQYFGPGTRLTVL.

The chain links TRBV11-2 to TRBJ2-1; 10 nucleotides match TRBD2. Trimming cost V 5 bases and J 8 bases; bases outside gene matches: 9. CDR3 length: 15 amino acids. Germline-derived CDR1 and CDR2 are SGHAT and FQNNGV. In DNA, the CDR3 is TGTGCCAGCAGCCTTGGGGCTAGCGGGAGATATGAGCAGTTCTTC. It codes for CASSLGASGRYEQFF.

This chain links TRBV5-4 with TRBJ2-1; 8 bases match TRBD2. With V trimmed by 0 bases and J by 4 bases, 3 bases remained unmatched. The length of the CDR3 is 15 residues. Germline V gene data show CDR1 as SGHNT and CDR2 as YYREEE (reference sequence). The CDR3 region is CASSLVAGPYNEQFF. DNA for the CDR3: TGTGCCAGCAGCTTGGTAGCGGGACCGTACAATGAGCAGTTCTTC.

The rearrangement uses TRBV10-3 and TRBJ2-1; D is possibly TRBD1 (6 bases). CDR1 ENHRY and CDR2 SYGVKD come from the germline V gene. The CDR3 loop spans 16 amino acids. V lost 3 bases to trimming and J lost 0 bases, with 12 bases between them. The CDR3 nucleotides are TGTGCCATCAGTGAAGGACAGCGTAGCTCCTACAATGAGCAGTTCTTC. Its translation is CAISEGQRSSYNEQFF.

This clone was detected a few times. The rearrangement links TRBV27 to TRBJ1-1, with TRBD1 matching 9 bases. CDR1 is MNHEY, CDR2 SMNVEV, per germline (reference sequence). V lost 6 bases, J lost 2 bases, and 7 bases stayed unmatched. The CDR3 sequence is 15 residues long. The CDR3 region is CASRSQGQGNTEAFF. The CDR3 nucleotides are TGTGCCAGCAGGTCACAGGGACAGGGCAACACTGAAGCTTTCTTT.

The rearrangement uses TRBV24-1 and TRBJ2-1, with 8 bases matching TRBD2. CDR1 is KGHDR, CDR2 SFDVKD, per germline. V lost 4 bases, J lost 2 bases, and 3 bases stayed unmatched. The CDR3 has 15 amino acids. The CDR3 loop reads CATSEGTSPYNEQFF. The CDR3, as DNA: TGTGCCACCAGTGAAGGGACTAGTCCCTACAATGAGCAGTTCTTC.

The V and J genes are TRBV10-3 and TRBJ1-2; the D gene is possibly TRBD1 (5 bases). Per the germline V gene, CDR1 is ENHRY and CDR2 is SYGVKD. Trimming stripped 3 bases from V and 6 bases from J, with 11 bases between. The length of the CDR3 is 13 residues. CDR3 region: CAISDRVADGYTF. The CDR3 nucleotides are TGTGCCATCAGTGACAGGGTGGCGGATGGCTACACCTTC.

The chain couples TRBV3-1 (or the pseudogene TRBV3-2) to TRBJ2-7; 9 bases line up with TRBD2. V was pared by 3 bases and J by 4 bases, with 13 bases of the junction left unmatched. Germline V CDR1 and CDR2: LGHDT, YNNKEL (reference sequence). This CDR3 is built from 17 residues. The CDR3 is CASSQDSGSRPQYEQYF. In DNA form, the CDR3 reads TGTGCCAGCAGCCAGGATAGCGGGAGTAGGCCACAATACGAGCAGTACTTC.

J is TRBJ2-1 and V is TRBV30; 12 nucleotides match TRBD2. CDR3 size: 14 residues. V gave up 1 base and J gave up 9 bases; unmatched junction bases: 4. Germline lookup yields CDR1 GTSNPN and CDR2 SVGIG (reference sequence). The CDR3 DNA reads TGTGCCTGGAGTGCCGGACTAGCGGGGTTTGAGCAGTTCTTC. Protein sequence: CAWSAGLAGFEQFF.

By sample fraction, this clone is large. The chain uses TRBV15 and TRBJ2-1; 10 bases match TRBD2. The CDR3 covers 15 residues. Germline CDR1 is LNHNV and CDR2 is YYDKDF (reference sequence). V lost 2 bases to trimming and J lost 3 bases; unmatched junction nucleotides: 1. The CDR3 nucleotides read TGTGCCACCAGCAGACCTAGCGGGAGCTACAATGAGCAGTTCTTC. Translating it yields CATSRPSGSYNEQFF.

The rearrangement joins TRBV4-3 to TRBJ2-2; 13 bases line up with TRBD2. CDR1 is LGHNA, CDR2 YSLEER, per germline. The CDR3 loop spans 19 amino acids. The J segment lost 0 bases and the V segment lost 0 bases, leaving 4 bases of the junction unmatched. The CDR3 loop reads CASSQDRLAGGANTGELFF. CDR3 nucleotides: TGCGCCAGCAGCCAAGATCGACTAGCGGGAGGCGCGAACACCGGGGAGCTGTTTTTT.

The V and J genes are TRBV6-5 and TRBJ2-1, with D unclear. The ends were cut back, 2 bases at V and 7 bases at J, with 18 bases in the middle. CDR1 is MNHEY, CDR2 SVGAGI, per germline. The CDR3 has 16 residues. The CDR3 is CASSYNSFSGTNEQFF. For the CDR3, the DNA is TGTGCCAGCAGTTACAACAGCTTTTCTGGTACGAATGAGCAGTTCTTC.

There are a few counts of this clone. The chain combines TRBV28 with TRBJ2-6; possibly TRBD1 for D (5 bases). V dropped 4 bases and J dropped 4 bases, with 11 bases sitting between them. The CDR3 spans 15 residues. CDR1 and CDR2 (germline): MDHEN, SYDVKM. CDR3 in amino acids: CASSSLRTGANVLTF. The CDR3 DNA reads TGTGCCAGCAGTTCCCTGAGGACAGGGGCCAACGTCCTGACTTTC.

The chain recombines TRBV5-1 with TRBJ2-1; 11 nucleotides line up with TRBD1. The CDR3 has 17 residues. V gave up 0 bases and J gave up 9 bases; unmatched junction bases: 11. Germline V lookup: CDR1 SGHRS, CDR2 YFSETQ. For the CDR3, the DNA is TGCGCCAGCAGCTTGGACCCCCCGGGACAGGGGGAGGGTGAGCAGTTCTTC. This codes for CASSLDPPGQGEGEQFF.

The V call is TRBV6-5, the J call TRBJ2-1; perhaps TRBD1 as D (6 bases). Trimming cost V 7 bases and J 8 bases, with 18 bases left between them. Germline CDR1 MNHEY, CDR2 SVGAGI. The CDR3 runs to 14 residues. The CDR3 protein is CASTDGGRRYEQFF. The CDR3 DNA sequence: TGTGCCAGCACCGATGGGGGCCGGAGGTATGAGCAGTTCTTC.

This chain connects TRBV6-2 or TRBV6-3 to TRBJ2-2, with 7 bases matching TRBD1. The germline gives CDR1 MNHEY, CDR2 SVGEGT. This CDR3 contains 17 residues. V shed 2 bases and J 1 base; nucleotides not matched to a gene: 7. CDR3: CASSYPRQGRNTGELFF. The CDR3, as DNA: TGTGCCAGCAGTTACCCTAGACAGGGAAGGAACACCGGGGAGCTGTTTTTT.

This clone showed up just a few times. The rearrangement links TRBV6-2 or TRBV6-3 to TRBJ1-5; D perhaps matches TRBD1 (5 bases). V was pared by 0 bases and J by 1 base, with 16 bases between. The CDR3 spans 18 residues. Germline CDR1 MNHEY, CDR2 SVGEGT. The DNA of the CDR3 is TGTGCCAGCAGTTACTCGACGGTGCAGGGTGGAAGCAATCAGCCCCAGCATTTT. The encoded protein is CASSYSTVQGGSNQPQHF.

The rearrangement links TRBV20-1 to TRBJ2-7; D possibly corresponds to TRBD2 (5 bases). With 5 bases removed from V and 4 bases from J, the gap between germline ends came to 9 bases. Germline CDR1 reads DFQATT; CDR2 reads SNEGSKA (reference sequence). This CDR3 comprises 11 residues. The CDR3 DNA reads TGCAGTGCTGGATCGGGGTACGAGCAGTACTTC. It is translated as CSAGSGYEQYF.

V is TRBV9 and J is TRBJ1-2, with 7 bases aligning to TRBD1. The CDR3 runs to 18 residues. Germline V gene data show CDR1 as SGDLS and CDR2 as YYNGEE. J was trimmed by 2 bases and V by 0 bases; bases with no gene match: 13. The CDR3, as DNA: TGTGCCAGCAGCGTAGGAGGGAGACAGGGAAAGGGAAACTATGGCTACACCTTC. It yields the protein CASSVGGRQGKGNYGYTF.

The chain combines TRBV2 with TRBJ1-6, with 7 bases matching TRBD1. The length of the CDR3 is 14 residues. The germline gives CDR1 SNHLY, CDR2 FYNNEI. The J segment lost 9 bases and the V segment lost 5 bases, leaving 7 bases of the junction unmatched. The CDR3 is CASSPRQGGSPLHF. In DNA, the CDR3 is TGTGCCAGCAGTCCGCGACAGGGAGGTTCACCCCTCCACTTT.

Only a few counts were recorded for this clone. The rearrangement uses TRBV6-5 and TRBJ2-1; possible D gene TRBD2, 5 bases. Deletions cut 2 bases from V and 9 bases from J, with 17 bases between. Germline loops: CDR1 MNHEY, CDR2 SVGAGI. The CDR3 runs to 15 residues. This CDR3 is CASSYRTRGNSEQFF. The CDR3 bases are TGTGCCAGCAGTTACAGGACCCGGGGTAACAGTGAGCAGTTCTTC.

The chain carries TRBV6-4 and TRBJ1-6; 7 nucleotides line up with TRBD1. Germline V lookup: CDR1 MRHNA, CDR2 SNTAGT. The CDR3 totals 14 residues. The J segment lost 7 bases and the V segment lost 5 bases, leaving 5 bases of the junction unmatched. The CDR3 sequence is CASSPTGVNSPLHF. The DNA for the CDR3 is TGTGCCAGCAGTCCCACAGGGGTCAATTCACCCCTCCACTTT.

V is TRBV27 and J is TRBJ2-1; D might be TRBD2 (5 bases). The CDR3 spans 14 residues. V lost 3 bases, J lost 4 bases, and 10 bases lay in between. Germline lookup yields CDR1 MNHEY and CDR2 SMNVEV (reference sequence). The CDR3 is CASSFQRTYNEQFF. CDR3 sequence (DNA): TGTGCCAGCAGTTTCCAGCGGACGTACAATGAGCAGTTCTTC.

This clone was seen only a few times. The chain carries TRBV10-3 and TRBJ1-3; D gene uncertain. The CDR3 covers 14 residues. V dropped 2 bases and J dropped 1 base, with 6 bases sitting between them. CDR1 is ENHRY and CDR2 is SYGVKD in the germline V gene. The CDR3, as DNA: TGTGCCATCAGTGAGAAGAGTTCTGGAAACACCATATATTTT. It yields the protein CAISEKSSGNTIYF.

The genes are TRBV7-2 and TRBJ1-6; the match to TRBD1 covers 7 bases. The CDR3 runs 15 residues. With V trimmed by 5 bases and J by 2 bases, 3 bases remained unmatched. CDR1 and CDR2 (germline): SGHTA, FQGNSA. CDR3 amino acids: CASSVGQAYNSPLHF. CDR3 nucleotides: TGTGCCAGCAGCGTCGGACAGGCCTATAATTCACCCCTCCACTTT. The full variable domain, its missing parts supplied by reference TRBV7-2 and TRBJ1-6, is GAGVSQSPSNKVTEKGKDVELRCDPISGHTALYWYRQSLGQGLEFLIYFQGNSAPDKSGLPSDRFSAERTGGSVSTLTIQRTQQEDSAVYLCASSVGQAYNSPLHFGNGTRLTVT.

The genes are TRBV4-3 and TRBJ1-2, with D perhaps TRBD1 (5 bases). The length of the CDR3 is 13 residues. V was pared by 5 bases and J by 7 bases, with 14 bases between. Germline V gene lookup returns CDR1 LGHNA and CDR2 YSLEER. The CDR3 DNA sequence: TGCGCCAGCAGCAAGGAGGGACCGGGTGGCTACACCTTC. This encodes CASSKEGPGGYTF.

Here the CDR3 DNA reads TGTGCCACCAGTGATTTGCAGGCCAAGGGGGGGTTTGAAGATACGCAGTATTTT. This gives the protein CATSDLQAKGGFEDTQYF. The chain uses TRBV24-1 and TRBJ2-3; TRBD2 is a possible D gene (7 bases). The CDR3 covers 18 residues. Deletions cut 0 bases from V and 5 bases from J, with 20 bases between. In germline, CDR1 is KGHDR, CDR2 SFDVKD.